This T cell receptor beta chain originates from a study of identical twins. Points from the study as a whole: The study based its conclusions on cross-sectional statistical analysis and did not follow the same donors.

This CDR3 contains 11 residues. Trimming removed 7 bases from V and 6 bases from J, with 10 bases in between. Germline assignment: CDR1 SQVTM and CDR2 ANQGSEA. TCRdb recomputed calls from the 5' RACE reads with MiXCR, one row per CDR3 protein. The data show some 500,000 distinct CDR3 sequences, with just under 10% seen just once and around 3.1% held by the top ten. This clonotype was observed at least ten times. Its target is not known. Another study also made use of these data, one on yellow fever vaccine responses in identical twins.

Sequenced material: PBMCs. The receptor's source is a woman under 30 in good health. This chain joins TRBV29-1 and TRBJ2-1, with D tentatively TRBD1 (5 bases). The CDR3 region is CSGQGLNEQFF. In nucleotides, the CDR3 is TGCAGCGGGCAGGGCCTCAATGAGCAGTTCTTC.